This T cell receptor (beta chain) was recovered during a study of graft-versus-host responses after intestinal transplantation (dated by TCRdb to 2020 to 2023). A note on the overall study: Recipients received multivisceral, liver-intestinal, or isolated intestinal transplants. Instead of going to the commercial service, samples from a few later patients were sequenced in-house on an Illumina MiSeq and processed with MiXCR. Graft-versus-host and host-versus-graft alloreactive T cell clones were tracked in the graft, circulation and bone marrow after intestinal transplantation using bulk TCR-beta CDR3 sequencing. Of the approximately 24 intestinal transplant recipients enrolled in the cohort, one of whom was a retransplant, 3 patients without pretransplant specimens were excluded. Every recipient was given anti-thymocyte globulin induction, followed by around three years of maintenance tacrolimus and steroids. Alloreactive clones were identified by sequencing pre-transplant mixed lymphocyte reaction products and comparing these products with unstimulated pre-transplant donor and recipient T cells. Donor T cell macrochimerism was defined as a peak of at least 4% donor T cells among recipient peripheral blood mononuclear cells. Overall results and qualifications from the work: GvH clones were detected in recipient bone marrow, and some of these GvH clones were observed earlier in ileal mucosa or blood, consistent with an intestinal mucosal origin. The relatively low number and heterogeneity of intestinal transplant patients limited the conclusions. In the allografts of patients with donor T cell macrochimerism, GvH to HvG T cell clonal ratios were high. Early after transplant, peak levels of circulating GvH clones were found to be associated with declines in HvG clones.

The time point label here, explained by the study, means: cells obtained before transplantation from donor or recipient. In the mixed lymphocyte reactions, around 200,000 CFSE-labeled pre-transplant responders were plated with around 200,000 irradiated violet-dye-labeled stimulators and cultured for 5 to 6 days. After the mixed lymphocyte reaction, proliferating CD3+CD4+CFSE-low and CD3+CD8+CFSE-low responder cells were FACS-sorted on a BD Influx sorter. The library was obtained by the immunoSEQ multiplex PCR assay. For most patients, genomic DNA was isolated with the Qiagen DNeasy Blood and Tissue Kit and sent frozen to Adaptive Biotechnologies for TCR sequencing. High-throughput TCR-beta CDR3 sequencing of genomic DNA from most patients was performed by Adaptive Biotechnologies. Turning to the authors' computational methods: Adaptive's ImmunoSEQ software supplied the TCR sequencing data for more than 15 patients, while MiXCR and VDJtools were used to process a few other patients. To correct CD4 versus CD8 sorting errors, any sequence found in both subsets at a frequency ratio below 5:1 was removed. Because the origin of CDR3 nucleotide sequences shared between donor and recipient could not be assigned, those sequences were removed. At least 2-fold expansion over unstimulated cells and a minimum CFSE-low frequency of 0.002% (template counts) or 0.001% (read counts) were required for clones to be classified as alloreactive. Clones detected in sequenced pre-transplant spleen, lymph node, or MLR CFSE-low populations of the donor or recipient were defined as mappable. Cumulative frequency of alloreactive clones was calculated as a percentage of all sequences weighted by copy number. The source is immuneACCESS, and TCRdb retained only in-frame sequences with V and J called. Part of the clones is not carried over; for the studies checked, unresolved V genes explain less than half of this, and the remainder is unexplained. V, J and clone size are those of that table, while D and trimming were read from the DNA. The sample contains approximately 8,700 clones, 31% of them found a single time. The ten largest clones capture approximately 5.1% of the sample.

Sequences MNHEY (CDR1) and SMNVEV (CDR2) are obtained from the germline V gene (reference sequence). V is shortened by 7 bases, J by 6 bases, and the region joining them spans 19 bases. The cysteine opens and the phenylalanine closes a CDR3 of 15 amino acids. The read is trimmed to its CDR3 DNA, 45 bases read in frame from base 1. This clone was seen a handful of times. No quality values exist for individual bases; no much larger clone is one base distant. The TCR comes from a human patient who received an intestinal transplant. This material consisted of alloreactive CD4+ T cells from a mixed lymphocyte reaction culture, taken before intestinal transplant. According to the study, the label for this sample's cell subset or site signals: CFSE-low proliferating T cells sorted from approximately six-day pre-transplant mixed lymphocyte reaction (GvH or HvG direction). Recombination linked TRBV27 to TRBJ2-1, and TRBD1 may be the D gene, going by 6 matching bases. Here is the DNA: TGTGCCAGCACCCCATGGGGGACAAGGAGCAATGAGCAGTTCTTC. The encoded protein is CASTPWGTRSNEQFF.